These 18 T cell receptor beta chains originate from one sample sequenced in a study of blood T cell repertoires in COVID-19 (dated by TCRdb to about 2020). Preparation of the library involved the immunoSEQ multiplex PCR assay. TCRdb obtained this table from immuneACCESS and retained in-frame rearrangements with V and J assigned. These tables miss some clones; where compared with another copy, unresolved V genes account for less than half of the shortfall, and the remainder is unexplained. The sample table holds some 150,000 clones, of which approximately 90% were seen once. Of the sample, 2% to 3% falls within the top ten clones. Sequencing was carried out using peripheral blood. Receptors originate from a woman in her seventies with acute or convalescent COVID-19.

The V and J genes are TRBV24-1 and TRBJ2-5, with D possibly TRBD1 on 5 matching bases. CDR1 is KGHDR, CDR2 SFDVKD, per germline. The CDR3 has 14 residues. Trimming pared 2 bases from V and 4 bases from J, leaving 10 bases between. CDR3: CATSDSGSGETQYF. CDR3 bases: TGTGCCACCAGTGATTCAGGGTCCGGAGAGACCCAGTACTTC.

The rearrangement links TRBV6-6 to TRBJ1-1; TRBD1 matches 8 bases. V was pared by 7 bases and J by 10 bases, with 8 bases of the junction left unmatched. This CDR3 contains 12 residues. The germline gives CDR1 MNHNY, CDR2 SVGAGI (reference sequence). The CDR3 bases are TGTGCCAGCAACAACAGGGGGTTTGGAGCTTTCTTT. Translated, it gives CASNNRGFGAFF.

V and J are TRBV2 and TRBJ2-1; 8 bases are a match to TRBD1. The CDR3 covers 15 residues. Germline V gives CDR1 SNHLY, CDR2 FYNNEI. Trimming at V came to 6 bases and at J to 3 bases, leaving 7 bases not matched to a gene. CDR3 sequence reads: CASREDRASYNEQFF. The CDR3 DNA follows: TGTGCCAGCAGGGAGGACAGGGCGAGCTACAATGAGCAGTTCTTC.

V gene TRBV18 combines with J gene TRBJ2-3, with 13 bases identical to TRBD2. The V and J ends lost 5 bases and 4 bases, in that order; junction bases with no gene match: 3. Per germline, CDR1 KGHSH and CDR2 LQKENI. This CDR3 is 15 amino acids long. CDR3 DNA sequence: TGTGCCAGCTCATGGACTAGCGGGGGATCAGATACGCAGTATTTT. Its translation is CASSWTSGGSDTQYF.

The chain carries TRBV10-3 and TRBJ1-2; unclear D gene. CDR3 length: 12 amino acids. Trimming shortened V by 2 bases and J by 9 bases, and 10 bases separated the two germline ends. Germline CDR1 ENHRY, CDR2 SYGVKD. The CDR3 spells CAISEPRVSYTF. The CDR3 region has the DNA TGTGCCATCAGTGAGCCGAGGGTCAGCTACACCTTC.

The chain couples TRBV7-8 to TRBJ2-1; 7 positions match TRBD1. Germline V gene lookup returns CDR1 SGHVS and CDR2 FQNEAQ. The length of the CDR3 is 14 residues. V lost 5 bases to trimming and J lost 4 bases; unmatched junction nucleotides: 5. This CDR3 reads CASSLGQEYNEQFF. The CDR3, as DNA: TGTGCCAGCAGCCTCGGACAGGAGTACAATGAGCAGTTCTTC.

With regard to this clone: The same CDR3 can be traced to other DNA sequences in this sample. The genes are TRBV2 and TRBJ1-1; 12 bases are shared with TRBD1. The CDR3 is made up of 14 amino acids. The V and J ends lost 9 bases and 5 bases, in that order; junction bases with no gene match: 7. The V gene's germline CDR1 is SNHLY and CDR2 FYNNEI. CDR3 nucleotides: TGTGCCAGTTCAAAGGGACAGGGGGCAACTGAAGCTTTCTTT. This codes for CASSKGQGATEAFF.

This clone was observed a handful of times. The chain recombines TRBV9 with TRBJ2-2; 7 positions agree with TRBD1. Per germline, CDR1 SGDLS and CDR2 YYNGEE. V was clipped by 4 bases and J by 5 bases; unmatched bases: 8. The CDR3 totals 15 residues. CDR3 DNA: TGTGCCAGCAGCCCTGGGGACAGAGAGACCGGGGAGCTGTTTTTT. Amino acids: CASSPGDRETGELFF. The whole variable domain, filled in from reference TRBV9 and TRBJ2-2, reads DSGVTQTPKHLITATGQRVTLRCSPRSGDLSVYWYQQSLDQGLQFLIQYYNGEERAKGNILERFSAQQFPDLHSELNLSSLELGDSALYFCASSPGDRETGELFFGEGSRLTVL.

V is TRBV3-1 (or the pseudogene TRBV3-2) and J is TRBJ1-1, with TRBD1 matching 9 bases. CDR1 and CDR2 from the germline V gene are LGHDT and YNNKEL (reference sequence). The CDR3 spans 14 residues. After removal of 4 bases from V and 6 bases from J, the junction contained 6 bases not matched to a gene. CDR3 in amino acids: CASSPDRGWSEAFF. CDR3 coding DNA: TGTGCCAGCAGCCCGGACAGGGGCTGGTCTGAAGCTTTCTTT.

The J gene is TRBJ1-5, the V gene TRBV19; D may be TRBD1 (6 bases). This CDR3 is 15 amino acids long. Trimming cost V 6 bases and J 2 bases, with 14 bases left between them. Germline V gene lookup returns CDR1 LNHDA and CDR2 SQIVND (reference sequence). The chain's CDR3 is CASRLQGRGNQPQHF. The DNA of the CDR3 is TGTGCCAGTAGATTACAGGGTAGGGGCAATCAGCCCCAGCATTTT.

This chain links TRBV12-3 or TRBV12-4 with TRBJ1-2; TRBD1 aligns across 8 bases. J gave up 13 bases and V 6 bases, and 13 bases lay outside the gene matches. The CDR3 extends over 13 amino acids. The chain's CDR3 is CASRPMDREVCTF. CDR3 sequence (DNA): TGTGCCAGCAGACCGATGGACAGGGAGGTTTGCACCTTC.

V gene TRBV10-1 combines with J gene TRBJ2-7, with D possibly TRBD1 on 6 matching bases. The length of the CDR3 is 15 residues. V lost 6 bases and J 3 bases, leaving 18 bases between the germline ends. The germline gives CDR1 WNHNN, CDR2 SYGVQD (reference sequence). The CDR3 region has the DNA TGCGCCAGCAGCGGCAGGGGCATTCACGGCTACGAGCAGTACTTC. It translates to CASSGRGIHGYEQYF.

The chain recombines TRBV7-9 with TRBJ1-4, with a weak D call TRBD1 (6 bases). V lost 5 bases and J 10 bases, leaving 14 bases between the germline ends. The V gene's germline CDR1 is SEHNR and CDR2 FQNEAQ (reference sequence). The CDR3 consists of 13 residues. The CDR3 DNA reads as TGTGCCAGCAGCCCACAGGGAGGGTCAAAACTGTTTTTT. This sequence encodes CASSPQGGSKLFF.

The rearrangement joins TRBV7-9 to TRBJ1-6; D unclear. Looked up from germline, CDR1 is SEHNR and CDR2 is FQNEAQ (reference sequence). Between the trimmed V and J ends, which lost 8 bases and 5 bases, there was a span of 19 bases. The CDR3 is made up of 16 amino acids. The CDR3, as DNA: TGTGCCAGCGGACGGCCGCGGGCAGCTAATAATTCACCCCTCCACTTT. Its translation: CASGRPRAANNSPLHF.

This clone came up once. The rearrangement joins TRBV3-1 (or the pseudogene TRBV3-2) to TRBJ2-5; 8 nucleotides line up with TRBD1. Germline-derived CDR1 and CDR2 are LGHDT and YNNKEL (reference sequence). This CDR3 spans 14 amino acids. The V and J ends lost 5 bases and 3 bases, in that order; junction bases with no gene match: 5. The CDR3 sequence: CASSEPDREETQYF. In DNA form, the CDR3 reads TGTGCCAGCAGCGAACCGGACAGGGAAGAGACCCAGTACTTC.

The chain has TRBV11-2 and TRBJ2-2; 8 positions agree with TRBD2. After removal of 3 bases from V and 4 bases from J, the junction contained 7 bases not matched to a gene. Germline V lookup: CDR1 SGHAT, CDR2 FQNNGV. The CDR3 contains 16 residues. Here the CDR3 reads CASSFAGGAATGELFF. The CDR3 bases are TGTGCCAGCAGCTTTGCCGGGGGGGCGGCCACCGGGGAGCTGTTTTTT. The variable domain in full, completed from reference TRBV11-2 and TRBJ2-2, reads EAGVAQSPRYKIIEKRQSVAFWCNPISGHATLYWYQQILGQGPKLLIQFQNNGVVDDSQLPKDRFSAERLKGVDSTLKIQPAKLEDSAVYLCASSFAGGAATGELFFGEGSRLTVL.

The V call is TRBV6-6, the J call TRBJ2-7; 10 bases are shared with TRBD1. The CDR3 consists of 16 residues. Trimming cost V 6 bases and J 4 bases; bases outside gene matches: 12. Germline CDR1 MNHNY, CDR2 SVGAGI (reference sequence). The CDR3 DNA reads TGTGCCAGCAGGGGCCTAGGGACAGGGGACCAATACGAGCAGTACTTC. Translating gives CASRGLGTGDQYEQYF.

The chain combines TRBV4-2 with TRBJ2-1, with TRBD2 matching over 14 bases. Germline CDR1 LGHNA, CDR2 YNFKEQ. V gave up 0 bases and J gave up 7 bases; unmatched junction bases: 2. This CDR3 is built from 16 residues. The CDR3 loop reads CASSQDGTSGGNEQFF. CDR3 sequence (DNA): TGTGCCAGCAGCCAAGATGGGACTAGCGGGGGAAATGAGCAGTTCTTC.